A single T cell receptor beta chain is shown here with its context. Its antigen is unknown. CDR1 is SGHTA, CDR2 FQGTGA, per germline. With 5 bases removed from V and 4 bases from J, the gap between germline ends came to 15 bases. This CDR3 is 16 amino acids long. Measured with immunoSEQ multiplex PCR; TCRdb has only the in-frame clones, and not every one. This repertoire shows roughly 2.2 million clones, 85% to 95% found once; its top ten account for about 0.36%. The sample is drawn from a study of shared clonotypes between healthy human individuals. Looking at the study overall: Used for every donor were three CD4 naive, three CD4 memory, two CD8 naive and one CD8 memory plate. General study findings and limits: The authors expected sequencing depth to affect clonotype sharing among donors. Estimated richness was generally greater in naive than memory subsets.

Everyone who donated was a Caucasian adult who lived in Nashville, Tennessee. Sequencing used naive CD4+ T cells from PBMCs. Subset noted: CD45RA+ positively selected. The chain has TRBV7-3 and TRBJ2-6; TRBD1 is a possible D gene (6 bases). This receptor was obtained from a man between 18 and 35 years old in good health. Some clones in this sample may be carry-over from other donors' samples. The CDR3 is CASSPGHSYGANVLTF. Written as DNA, the CDR3 is TGTGCCAGCAGCCCGGGACATAGCTACGGGGCCAACGTCCTGACTTTC. Using reference TRBV7-3 and TRBJ2-6 for the parts outside the CDR3, the full variable domain is GAGVSQTPSNKVTEKGKYVELRCDPISGHTALYWYRQSLGQGPEFLIYFQGTGAADDSGLPNDRFFAVRPEGSVSTLKIQRTERGDSAVYLCASSPGHSYGANVLTFGAGSRLTVL.